This T cell receptor (beta chain) originates from a study of T-cell memory formation after mild COVID-19. The CDR3 is 13 amino acids. The V end lost 5 bases, the J end lost 2 bases, and 12 bases lay between the germline ends. Germline assignment: CDR1 SQVTM and CDR2 ANQGSEA. One entry per CDR3 protein, called by TCRdb with MiXCR from the 5' RACE reads. Of roughly 550,000 distinct CDR3 sequences detected, 20% appear once; the ten largest clones hold about 12%. The chain combines TRBV29-1 with TRBJ2-5; possible D gene TRBD2, 5 bases. Material for sequencing was PBMCs or a T cell subset sorted from them (not recorded which). This TCR was sampled from an adult woman who had mild COVID-19 (a few samples of this study predate the infection). Cell type and time point are not known. The CDR3, as DNA: TGCAGCGTTCATCTAGCCCTACAAGAGACCCAGTACTTC. Translation gives CSVHLALQETQYF.